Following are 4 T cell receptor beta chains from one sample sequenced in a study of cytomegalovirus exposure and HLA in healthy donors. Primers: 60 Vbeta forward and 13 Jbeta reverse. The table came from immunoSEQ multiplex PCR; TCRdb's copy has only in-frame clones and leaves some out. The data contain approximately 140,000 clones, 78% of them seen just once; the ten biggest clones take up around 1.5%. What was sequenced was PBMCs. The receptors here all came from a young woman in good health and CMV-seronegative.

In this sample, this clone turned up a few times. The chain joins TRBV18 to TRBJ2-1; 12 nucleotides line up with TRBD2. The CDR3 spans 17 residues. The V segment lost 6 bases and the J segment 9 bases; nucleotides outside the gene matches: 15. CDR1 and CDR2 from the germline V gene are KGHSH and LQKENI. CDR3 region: CASSPKVLAGGPGEQFF. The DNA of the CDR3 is TGTGCCAGCTCTCCCAAGGTCCTAGCGGGAGGGCCAGGTGAGCAGTTCTTC.

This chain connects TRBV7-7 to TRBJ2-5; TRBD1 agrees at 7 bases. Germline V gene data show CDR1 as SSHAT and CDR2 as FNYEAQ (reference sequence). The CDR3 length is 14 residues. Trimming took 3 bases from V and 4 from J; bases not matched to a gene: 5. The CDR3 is CASSFIRGTETQYF. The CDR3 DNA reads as TGTGCCAGCAGCTTCATCAGGGGGACAGAGACCCAGTACTTC.

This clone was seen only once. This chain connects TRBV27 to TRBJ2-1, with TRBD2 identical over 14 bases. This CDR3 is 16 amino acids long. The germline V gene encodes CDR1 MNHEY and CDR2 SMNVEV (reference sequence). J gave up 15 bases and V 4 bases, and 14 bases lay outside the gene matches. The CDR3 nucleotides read TGTGCCAGCAGTTCGCGAGGGACTAGCGGGAGAGGAAGCGGGTTCTTC. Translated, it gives CASSSRGTSGRGSGFF.

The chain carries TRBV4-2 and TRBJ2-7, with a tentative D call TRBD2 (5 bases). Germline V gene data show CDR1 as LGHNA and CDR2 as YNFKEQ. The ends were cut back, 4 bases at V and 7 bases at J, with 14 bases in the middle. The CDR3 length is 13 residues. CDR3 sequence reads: CASSPTRVREQYF. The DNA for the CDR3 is TGTGCCAGCAGCCCCACTAGGGTCAGGGAGCAGTACTTC.